One sample yielded the 15 T cell receptor beta chains listed below, sequenced in a study of shared clonotypes between healthy human individuals. Naive CD8 cells were CD45RO-negative, positively selected for CCR7, excluding terminally differentiated effector memory CD45RA+ cells. Assay: immunoSEQ multiplex PCR; the TCRdb copy retains only in-frame clones and omits some. Of almost 700,000 clones in the sample, under 95% were seen once. The sequenced material came from naive CD8+ T cells sorted from blood. These receptors were taken from a man aged 25 to 40 in good health.

The CDR3 DNA reads TGCGCCAGCAGTCCCGGGACTAGCGGGACTAAGAACTACGAGCAGTACTTC. Encoded protein: CASSPGTSGTKNYEQYF. The chain couples TRBV10-1 to TRBJ2-7, with 13 bases matching TRBD2. The ends lost 5 bases at V and 3 bases at J; junction bases unmatched: 10. The CDR3 covers 17 residues. The germline V gene encodes CDR1 WNHNN and CDR2 SYGVQD (reference sequence).

The chain combines TRBV7-9 with TRBJ1-1, with TRBD1 identical over 8 bases. The CDR3 runs to 15 residues. The germline V gene has CDR1 SEHNR and CDR2 FQNEAQ (reference sequence). Trimming took 5 bases from V and 0 from J; bases not matched to a gene: 5. Written as DNA, the CDR3 is TGTGCCAGCAGCGCAGGACAGGGCATGAACACTGAAGCTTTCTTT. Translation: CASSAGQGMNTEAFF.

In this sample, this clone turned up a few times. The J gene is TRBJ2-7, the V gene TRBV7-9, with a tentative D call TRBD2 (6 bases). The V gene lost 1 base and the J gene lost 3 bases, with 16 bases spanning the gap. The CDR3 runs to 16 residues. Germline CDR1 reads SEHNR; CDR2 reads FQNEAQ (reference sequence). In DNA, the CDR3 is TGTGCCAGCAGCTTAGTCGCGCAGGGACTCCTCTACGAGCAGTACTTC. This translates into CASSLVAQGLLYEQYF.

V is TRBV7-9 and J is TRBJ1-1, with 9 nucleotides matching TRBD1. CDR1 and CDR2 from the germline V gene are SEHNR and FQNEAQ (reference sequence). J gave up 3 bases and V 3 bases, and 2 bases lay outside the gene matches. This CDR3 has 14 amino acids. For the CDR3, the DNA is TGTGCCAGCAGCTTGAACAGGGGGCACACTGAAGCTTTCTTT. Translation gives CASSLNRGHTEAFF.

The chain combines TRBV2 with TRBJ2-7; D gene unclear. V was clipped by 1 base and J by 3 bases, with 13 bases between them. This CDR3 has 15 residues. CDR1 is SNHLY and CDR2 is FYNNEI in the germline V gene. The CDR3 region has the DNA TGTGCCAGCAGTGAAGAAGCAGGAACCATCTACGAGCAGTACTTC. As protein: CASSEEAGTIYEQYF.

The chain combines TRBV27 with TRBJ2-1; TRBD2 matches 9 bases. The CDR3 runs 15 residues. Germline-derived CDR1 and CDR2 are MNHEY and SMNVEV (reference sequence). V shed 1 base and J 9 bases; nucleotides not matched to a gene: 7. CDR3 protein: CASSLLLAGTGEQFF. CDR3 DNA: TGTGCCAGCAGTTTATTGCTAGCGGGGACGGGTGAGCAGTTCTTC.

The chain employs TRBV9 and TRBJ2-3; possible D gene TRBD2, 5 bases. V lost 7 bases and J 4 bases, leaving 13 bases between the germline ends. The CDR3 is 13 amino acids. Germline V gene sequence: CDR1 SGDLS, CDR2 YYNGEE. This CDR3 is CASGTEGPDTQYF. The CDR3 DNA reads TGTGCCAGCGGAACCGAGGGTCCAGATACGCAGTATTTT. Based on the CDR3 plus reference TRBV9 and TRBJ2-3, the full variable domain is DSGVTQTPKHLITATGQRVTLRCSPRSGDLSVYWYQQSLDQGLQFLIQYYNGEERAKGNILERFSAQQFPDLHSELNLSSLELGDSALYFCASGTEGPDTQYFGPGTRLTVL.

The chain employs TRBV4-3 and TRBJ2-7; no definite D call. The V gene lost 1 base and the J gene lost 3 bases, with 10 bases spanning the gap. The CDR3 is 14 residues long. CDR1 LGHNA and CDR2 YSLEER come from the germline V gene. CDR3 loop: CASSQGRNYYEQYF. CDR3 in DNA: TGCGCCAGCAGCCAAGGGCGGAATTACTACGAGCAGTACTTC.

The chain has TRBV5-1 and TRBJ2-7; D perhaps matches TRBD2 (6 bases). This CDR3 contains 14 residues. Germline V gene lookup returns CDR1 SGHRS and CDR2 YFSETQ. V lost 4 bases to trimming and J lost 2 bases, with 13 bases between them. CDR3 bases: TGCGCCAGCAGCACATACGGGAGTGCCTACGAGCAGTACTTC. It codes for CASSTYGSAYEQYF.

V gene TRBV7-2 combines with J gene TRBJ1-1, with D unresolved. Trimming left V 8 bases short and J 7 bases short, with 14 bases between. This CDR3 spans 12 amino acids. Germline V gives CDR1 SGHTA, CDR2 FQGNSA. The chain's CDR3 is CASRHTGSEAFF. CDR3 in DNA: TGTGCCAGCCGACACACGGGGAGTGAAGCTTTCTTT.

The rearrangement uses TRBV2 and TRBJ1-5; 9 positions match TRBD1. Germline assignment: CDR1 SNHLY and CDR2 FYNNEI. The junction had 8 bases not matched to a gene; V was cut back by 4 bases and J by 7 bases. The CDR3 has 15 amino acids. CDR3 in DNA: TGTGCCAGCAGTGTTGATCGGACAGGGGACCAGCCCCAGCATTTT. Translated, it gives CASSVDRTGDQPQHF.

The rearrangement uses TRBV7-8 and TRBJ1-4, with D hard to call. The germline V gene has CDR1 SGHVS and CDR2 FQNEAQ. Trimming pared 4 bases from V and 0 bases from J, leaving 15 bases between. This CDR3 has 17 residues. The CDR3 bases are TGTGCCAGCAGCTCGGCGGGAGTGTTCTCAACTAATGAAAAACTGTTTTTT. It encodes CASSSAGVFSTNEKLFF.

DNA of the CDR3: TGTGCCAGCATCCCCAGGACGTGGGACACCGGGGAGCTGTTTTTT. Translated: CASIPRTWDTGELFF. The chain couples TRBV28 to TRBJ2-2; the D is unclear. Between the trimmed V and J ends, which lost 7 bases and 3 bases, there was a span of 15 bases. Germline loops: CDR1 MDHEN, CDR2 SYDVKM. This CDR3 has 15 residues.

The rearrangement joins TRBV27 to TRBJ2-1; 9 bases agree with TRBD2. V lost 4 bases to trimming and J lost 2 bases; unmatched junction nucleotides: 12. This CDR3 is built from 18 residues. Germline CDR1 and CDR2: MNHEY and SMNVEV (reference sequence). CDR3 residues: CASSWTWSSGTPYNEQFF. As DNA, the CDR3 is TGTGCCAGCAGTTGGACGTGGTCTAGCGGGACTCCCTACAATGAGCAGTTCTTC.

The rearrangement joins TRBV5-1 to TRBJ2-7; D call uncertain. Trimming shortened V by 2 bases and J by 0 bases, and 9 bases separated the two germline ends. Germline V gene data show CDR1 as SGHRS and CDR2 as YFSETQ. The CDR3 covers 14 residues. The CDR3 DNA follows: TGCGCCAGCAGCTTCGGCGACCGCTCCTACGAGCAGTACTTC. Translation: CASSFGDRSYEQYF. Using reference TRBV5-1 and TRBJ2-7 for the parts outside the CDR3, the full variable domain is KAGVTQTPRYLIKTRGQQVTLSCSPISGHRSVSWYQQTPGQGLQFLFEYFSETQRNKGNFPGRFSGRQFSNSRSEMNVSTLELGDSALYLCASSFGDRSYEQYFGPGTRLTVT.